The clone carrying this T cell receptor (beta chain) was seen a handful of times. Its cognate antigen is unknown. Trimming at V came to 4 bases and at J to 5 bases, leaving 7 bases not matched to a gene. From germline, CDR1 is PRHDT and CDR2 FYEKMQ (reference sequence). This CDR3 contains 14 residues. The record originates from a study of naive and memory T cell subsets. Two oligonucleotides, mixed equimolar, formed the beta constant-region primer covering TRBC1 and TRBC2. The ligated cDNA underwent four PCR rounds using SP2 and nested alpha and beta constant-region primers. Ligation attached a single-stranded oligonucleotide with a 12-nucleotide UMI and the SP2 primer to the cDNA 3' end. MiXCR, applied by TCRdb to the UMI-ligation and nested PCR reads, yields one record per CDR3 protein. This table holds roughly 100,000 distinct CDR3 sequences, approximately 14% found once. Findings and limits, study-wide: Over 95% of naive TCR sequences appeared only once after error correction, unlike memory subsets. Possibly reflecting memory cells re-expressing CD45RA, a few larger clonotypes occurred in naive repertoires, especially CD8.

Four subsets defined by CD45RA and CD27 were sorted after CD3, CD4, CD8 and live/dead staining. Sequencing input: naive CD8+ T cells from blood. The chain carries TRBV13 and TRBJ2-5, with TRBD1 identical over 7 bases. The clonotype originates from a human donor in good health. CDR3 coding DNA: TGTGCCAGCAGCTCAGAGGGACAGCCGGAGACCCAGTACTTC. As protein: CASSSEGQPETQYF.